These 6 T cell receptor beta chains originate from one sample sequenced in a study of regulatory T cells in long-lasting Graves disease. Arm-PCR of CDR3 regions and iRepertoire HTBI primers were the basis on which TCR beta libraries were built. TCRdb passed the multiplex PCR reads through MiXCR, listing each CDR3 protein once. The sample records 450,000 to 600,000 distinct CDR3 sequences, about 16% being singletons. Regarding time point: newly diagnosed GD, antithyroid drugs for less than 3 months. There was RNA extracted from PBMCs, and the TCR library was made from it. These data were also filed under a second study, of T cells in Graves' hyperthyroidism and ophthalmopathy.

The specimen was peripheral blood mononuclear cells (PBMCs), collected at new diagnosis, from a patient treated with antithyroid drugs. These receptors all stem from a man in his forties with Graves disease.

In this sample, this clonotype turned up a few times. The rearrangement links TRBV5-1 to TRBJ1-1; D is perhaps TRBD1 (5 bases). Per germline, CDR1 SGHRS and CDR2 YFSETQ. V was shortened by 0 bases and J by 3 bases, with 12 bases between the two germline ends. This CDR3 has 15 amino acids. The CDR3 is CASSLGGFRDTEAFF. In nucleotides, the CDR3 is TGCGCCAGCAGCTTGGGGGGGTTTAGGGACACTGAAGCTTTCTTT.

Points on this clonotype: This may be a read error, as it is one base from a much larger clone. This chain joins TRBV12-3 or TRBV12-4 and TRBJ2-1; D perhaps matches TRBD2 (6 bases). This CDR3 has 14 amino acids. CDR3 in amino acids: CASSFREAYDEQFF. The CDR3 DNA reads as TGTGCCAGCAGTTTCAGGGAGGCCTACGATGAGCAGTTCTTC.

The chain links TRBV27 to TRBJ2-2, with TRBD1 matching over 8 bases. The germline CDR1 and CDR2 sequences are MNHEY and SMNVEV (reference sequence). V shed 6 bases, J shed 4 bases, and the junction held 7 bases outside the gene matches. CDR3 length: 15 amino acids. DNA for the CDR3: TGTGCCAGCAGACTCGGGACAGGTTTCACCGGGGAGCTGTTTTTT. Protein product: CASRLGTGFTGELFF.

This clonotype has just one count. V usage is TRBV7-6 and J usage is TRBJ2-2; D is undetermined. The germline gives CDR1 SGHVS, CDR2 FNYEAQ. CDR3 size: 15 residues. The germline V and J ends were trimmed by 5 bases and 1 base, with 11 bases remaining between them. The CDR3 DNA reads TGTGCCAGCAGCGCCCGCAAACAGAACACCGGGGAGCTGTTTTTT. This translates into CASSARKQNTGELFF. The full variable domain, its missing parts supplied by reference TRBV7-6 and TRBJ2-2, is GAGVSQSPRYKVTKRGQDVALRCDPISGHVSLYWYRQALGQGPEFLTYFNYEAQQDKSGLPNDRFSAERPEGSISTLTIQRTEQRDSAMYRCASSARKQNTGELFFGEGSRLTVL.

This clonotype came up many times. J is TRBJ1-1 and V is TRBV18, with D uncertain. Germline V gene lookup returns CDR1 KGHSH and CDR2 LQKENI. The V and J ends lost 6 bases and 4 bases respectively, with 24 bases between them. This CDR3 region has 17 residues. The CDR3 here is CASSPAPTRASGTEAFF. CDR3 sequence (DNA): TGTGCCAGCTCCCCTGCCCCGACGAGGGCCTCGGGCACTGAAGCTTTCTTT.

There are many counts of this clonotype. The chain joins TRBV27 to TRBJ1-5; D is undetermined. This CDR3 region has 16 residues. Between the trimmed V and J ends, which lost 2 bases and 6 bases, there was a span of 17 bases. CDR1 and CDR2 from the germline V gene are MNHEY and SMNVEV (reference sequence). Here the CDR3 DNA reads TGTGCCAGCAGTTTAGTAGGCGGGTATGTTCGTCAGCCCCAGCATTTT. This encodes CASSLVGGYVRQPQHF.